This T cell receptor (beta chain) appears in the sequencing data of a study of CD8 T cells in ankylosing spondylitis. The CDR3 length is 18 residues. The V and J ends lost 0 bases and 0 bases, in that order; junction bases with no gene match: 7. CDR1 and CDR2 from the germline V gene are SGHRS and YFSETQ. In TCRdb, the 5' RACE reads were re-called with MiXCR into one record per CDR3 protein. Among 350,000 or so distinct CDR3 sequences, 9.5% to 13% were seen once, and the ten largest hold roughly 9.2%. This chain links TRBV5-1 with TRBJ2-3; 10 bases fit TRBD2. The sequence came from a female donor with ankylosing spondylitis or in good health (not recorded which). Sequencing was carried out using blood, either unsorted or a sorted T cell fraction (not recorded which). The CDR3 sequence is CASSLVKRGGFSTDTQYF. The CDR3 bases are TGCGCCAGCAGCTTGGTGAAGCGGGGGGGCTTTAGCACAGATACGCAGTATTTT. The variable domain in full, completed from reference TRBV5-1 and TRBJ2-3, reads KAGVTQTPRYLIKTRGQQVTLSCSPISGHRSVSWYQQTPGQGLQFLFEYFSETQRNKGNFPGRFSGRQFSNSRSEMNVSTLELGDSALYLCASSLVKRGGFSTDTQYFGPGTRLTVL.